This T cell receptor (beta chain) was identified in a study of cytomegalovirus exposure and HLA in healthy donors. Comments on this clone: Its antigen is not known.

Each of the donors was a healthy bone marrow donor. Though probably carrying unrecorded immune exposures, donors were nominally healthy at sampling. The study, taken as a whole, reports: In a later analysis, compared with equally common non-associated chains, HLA-associated beta chains were more expanded. By HLA locus, TCR association rates varied in a later analysis, with DRB1 showing the most and HLA-C the fewest.

Both 60 Vbeta primers and 13 Jbeta primers went into the PCR. The repertoire was sequenced with immunoSEQ multiplex PCR; TCRdb's copy has only in-frame clones and lacks some. This sample yields 170,000 or so clones, of which around 80% are seen a single time; over 3% belongs to the top ten. Sequencing was carried out using PBMCs. The receptor's source is a woman aged 50 to 60 in good health and CMV-seropositive.

CDR3 bases: TGTGCCAGCAGTTTAGTCGTCAGCGCAGATACGCAGTATTTT. Its translation: CASSLVVSADTQYF. This chain uses TRBV28 with TRBJ2-3; no reliable D call. CDR3 size: 14 residues. Trimming cost V 2 bases and J 4 bases, with 10 bases left between them. Germline V gene lookup returns CDR1 MDHEN and CDR2 SYDVKM. Based on the CDR3 plus reference TRBV28 and TRBJ2-3, the full variable domain is DVKVTQSSRYLVKRTGEKVFLECVQDMDHENMFWYRQDPGLGLRLIYFSYDVKMKEKGDIPEGYSVSREKKERFSLILESASTNQTSMYLCASSLVVSADTQYFGPGTRLTVL.